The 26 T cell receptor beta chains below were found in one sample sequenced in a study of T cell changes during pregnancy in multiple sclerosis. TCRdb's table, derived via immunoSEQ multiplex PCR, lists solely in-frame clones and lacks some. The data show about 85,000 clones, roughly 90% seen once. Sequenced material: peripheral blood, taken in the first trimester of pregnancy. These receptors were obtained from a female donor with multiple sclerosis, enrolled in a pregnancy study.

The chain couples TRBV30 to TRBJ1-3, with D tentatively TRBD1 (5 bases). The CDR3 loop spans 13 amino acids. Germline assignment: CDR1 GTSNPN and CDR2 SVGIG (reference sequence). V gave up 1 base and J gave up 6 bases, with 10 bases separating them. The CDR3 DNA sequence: TGTGCCTGGAGTGGGGGCCCAGTAAACACCATATATTTT. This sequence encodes CAWSGGPVNTIYF.

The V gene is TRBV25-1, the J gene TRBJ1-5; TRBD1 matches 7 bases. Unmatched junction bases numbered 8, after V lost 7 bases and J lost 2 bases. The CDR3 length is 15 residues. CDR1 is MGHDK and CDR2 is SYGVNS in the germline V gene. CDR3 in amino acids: CASTEGARGNQPQHF. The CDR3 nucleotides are TGTGCCAGCACTGAGGGGGCGAGGGGCAATCAGCCCCAGCATTTT.

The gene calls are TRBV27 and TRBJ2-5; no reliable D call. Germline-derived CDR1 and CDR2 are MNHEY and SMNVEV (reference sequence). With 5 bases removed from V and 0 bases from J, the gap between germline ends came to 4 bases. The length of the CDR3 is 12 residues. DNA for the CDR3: TGTGCCAGCAGTCACTACCAAGAGACCCAGTACTTC. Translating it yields CASSHYQETQYF.

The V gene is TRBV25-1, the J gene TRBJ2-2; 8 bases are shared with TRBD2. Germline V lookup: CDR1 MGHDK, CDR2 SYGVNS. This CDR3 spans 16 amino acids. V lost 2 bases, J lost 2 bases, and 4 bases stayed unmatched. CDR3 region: CASSEGGGPNTGELFF. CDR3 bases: TGTGCCAGCAGTGAAGGCGGGGGGCCCAACACCGGGGAGCTGTTTTTT.

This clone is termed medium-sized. The CDR3 sequence: CASSPFSGGGPDTQYF. The DNA of the CDR3 is TGTGCCAGCAGCCCCTTTAGCGGGGGGGGCCCAGATACGCAGTATTTT. The V gene is TRBV14, the J gene TRBJ2-3, with TRBD2 matching over 11 bases. CDR1 is SGHDN, CDR2 FVKESK, per germline. Trimming at V came to 4 bases and at J to 4 bases, leaving 7 bases not matched to a gene. There are 16 residues in the CDR3.

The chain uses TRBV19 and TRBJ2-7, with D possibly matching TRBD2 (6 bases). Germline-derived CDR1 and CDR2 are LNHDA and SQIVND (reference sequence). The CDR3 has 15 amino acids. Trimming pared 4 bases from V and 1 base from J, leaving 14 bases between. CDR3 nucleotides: TGTGCCAGTAGTACGGCCCGACTAGAATCCTACGAGCAGTACTTC. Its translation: CASSTARLESYEQYF.

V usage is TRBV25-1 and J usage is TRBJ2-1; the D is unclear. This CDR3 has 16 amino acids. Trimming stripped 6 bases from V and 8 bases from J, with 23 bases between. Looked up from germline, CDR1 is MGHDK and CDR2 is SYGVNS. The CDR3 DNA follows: TGTGCCAGCAGCCCCTCGGCGACATTACTCCTGGATGAGCAGTTCTTC. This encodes CASSPSATLLLDEQFF. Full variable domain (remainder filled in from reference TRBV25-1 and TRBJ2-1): EADIYQTPRYLVIGTGKKITLECSQTMGHDKMYWYQQDPGMELHLIHYSYGVNSTEKGDLSSESTVSRIRTEHFPLTLESARPSHTSQYLCASSPSATLLLDEQFFGPGTRLTVL.

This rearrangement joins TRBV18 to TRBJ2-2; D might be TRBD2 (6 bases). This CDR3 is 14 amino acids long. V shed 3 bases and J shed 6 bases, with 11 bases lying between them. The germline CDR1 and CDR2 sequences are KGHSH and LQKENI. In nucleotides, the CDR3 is TGTGCCAGCTCACCGAGCAGGGAGGCCGGGGAGCTGTTTTTT. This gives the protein CASSPSREAGELFF.

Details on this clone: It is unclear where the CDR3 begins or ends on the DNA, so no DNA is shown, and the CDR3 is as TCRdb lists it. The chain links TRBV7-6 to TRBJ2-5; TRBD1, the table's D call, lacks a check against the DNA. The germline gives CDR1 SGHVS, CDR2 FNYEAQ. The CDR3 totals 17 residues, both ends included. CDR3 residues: CASSPDRVRRREETQYF.

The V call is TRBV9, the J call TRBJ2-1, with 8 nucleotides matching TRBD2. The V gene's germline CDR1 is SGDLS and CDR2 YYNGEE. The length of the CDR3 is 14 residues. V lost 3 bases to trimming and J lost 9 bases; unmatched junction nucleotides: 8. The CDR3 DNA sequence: TGTGCCAGCAGCGCCAGGGGACTAGTCAGTGAGCAGTTCTTC. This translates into CASSARGLVSEQFF.

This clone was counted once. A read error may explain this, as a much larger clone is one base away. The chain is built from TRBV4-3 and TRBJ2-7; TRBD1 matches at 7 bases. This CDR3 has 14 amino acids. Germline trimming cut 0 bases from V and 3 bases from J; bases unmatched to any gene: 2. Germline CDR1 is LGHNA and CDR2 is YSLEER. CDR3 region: CASSQDRGYYEQYF. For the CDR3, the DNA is TGCGCCAGCAGCCAAGACAGGGGGTACTACGAGCAGTACTTC.

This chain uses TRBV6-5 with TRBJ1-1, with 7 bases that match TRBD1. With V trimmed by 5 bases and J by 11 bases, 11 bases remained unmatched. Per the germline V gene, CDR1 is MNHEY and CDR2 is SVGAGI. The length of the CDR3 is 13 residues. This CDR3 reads CASSIGQVARAFF. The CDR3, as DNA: TGTGCCAGCAGTATTGGACAGGTAGCCCGGGCTTTCTTT.

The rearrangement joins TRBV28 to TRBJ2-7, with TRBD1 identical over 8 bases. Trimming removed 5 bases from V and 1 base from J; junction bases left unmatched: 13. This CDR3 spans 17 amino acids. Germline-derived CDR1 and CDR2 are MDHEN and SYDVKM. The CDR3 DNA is TGTGCCAGCAGTCAACTTGCCGGGACAGGTGATTCCTACGAGCAGTACTTC. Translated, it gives CASSQLAGTGDSYEQYF.

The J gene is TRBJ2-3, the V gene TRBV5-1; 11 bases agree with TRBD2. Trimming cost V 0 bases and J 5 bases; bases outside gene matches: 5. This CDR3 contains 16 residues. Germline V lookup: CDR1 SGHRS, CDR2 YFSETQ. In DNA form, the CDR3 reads TGCGCCAGCAGCTTGGTATTAGCGGGAGGGCAAGATACGCAGTATTTT. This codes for CASSLVLAGGQDTQYF.

CDR3 region: CASSRFPGGTDSNQPQHF. The CDR3 bases are TGTGCCAGCTCACGATTTCCCGGTGGGACAGATAGCAATCAGCCCCAGCATTTT. The rearrangement joins TRBV18 to TRBJ1-5; 7 nucleotides agree with TRBD1. With V trimmed by 4 bases and J by 0 bases, 12 bases remained unmatched. CDR1 and CDR2 (germline): KGHSH, LQKENI. The CDR3 extends over 18 amino acids.

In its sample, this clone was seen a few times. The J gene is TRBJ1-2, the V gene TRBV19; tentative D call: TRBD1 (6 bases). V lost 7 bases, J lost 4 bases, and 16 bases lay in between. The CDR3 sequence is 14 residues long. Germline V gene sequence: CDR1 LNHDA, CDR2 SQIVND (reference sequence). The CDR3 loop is CASIGGGTPYGYTF. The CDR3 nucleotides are TGTGCCAGTATTGGGGGAGGGACACCCTATGGCTACACCTTC.

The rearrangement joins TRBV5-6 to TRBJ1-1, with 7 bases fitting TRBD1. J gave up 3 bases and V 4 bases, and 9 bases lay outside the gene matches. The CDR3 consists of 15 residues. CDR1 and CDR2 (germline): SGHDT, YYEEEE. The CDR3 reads CASSRKWDSHTEAFF. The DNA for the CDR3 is TGTGCCAGCAGCCGAAAATGGGACAGTCACACTGAAGCTTTCTTT.

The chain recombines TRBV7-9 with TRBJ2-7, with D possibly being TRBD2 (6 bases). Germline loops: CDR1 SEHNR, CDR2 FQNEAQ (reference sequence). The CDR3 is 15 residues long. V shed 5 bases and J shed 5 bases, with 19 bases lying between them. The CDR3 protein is CASSIIGVGGHEQYF. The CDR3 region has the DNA TGTGCCAGCAGCATAATAGGGGTCGGGGGTCACGAGCAGTACTTC.

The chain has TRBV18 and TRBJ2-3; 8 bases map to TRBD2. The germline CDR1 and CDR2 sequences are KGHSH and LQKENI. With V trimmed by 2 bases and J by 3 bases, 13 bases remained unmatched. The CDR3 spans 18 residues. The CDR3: CASSPGTSGPSGTDTQYF. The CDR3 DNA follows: TGTGCCAGCTCACCAGGCACTAGCGGCCCTTCGGGGACAGATACGCAGTATTTT.

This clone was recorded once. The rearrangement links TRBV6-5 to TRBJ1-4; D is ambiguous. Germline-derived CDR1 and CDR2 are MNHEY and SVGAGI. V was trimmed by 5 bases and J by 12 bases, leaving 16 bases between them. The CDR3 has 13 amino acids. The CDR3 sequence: CASSKYVSGELFF. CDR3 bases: TGTGCCAGCAGTAAATACGTCTCCGGGGAACTGTTTTTT.

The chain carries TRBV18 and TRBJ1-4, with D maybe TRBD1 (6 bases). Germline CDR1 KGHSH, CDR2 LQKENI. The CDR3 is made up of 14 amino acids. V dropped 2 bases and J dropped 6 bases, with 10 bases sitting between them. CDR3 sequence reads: CASSPGGSDEKLFF. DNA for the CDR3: TGTGCCAGCTCACCAGGGGGCTCCGATGAAAAACTGTTTTTT.

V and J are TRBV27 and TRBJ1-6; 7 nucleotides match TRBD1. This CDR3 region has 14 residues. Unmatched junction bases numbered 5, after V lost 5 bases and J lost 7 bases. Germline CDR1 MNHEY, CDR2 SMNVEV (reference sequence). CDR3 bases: TGTGCCAGCAGTCGACAGGGAAGGAATTCACCCCTCCACTTT. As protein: CASSRQGRNSPLHF.

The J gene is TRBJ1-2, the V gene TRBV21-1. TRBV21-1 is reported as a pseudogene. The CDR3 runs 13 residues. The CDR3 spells CASSKGQEDGYTF. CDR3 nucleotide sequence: TGTGCCAGCAGCAAAGGGCAGGAGGATGGCTACACCTTC.

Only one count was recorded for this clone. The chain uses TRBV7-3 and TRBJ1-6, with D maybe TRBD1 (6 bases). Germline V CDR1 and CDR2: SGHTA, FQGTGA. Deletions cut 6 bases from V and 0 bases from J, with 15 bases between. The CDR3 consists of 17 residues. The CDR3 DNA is TGTGCCAGCAGAAACAGGGTCGATTACTCCTATAATTCACCCCTCCACTTT. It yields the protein CASRNRVDYSYNSPLHF.

The CDR3 coding sequence is TGTGCCTGGTCGGGGGGTACAGGGGGCTTCGGGGAGCTGTTTTTT. Residues: CAWSGGTGGFGELFF. The chain uses TRBV30 and TRBJ2-2; TRBD1 matches at 9 bases. The CDR3 consists of 15 residues. The V segment lost 5 bases and the J segment 7 bases; nucleotides outside the gene matches: 11. Germline V lookup: CDR1 GTSNPN, CDR2 SVGIG (reference sequence). Full variable domain (missing parts from reference TRBV30 and TRBJ2-2): SQTIHQWPATLVQPVGSPLSLECTVEGTSNPNLYWYRQAAGRGLQLLFYSVGIGQISSEVPQNLSASRPQDRQFILSSKKLLLSDSGFYLCAWSGGTGGFGELFFGEGSRLTVL.

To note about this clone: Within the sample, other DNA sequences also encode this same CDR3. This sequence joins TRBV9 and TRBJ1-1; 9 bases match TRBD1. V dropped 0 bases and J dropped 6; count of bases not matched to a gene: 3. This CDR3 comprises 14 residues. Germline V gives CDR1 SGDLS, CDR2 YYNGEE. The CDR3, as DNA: TGTGCCAGCAGCGTAGCTGGACAGGGGTCTGAAGCTTTCTTT. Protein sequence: CASSVAGQGSEAFF.